The 12 T cell receptor beta chains below all came from one sample that was sequenced in a study of blood T cell repertoires in COVID-19. Clones were sequenced by immunoSEQ multiplex PCR, and TCRdb holds only the in-frame ones, with some missing. The sample carries some 100,000 clones, roughly 88% recorded once. The sequencing sample was made of peripheral blood. Receptors originate from a man over 45 with COVID-19, enrolled during active disease.

This clone showed up just a few times. This chain connects TRBV27 to TRBJ1-1; no firm D call. Germline assignment: CDR1 MNHEY and CDR2 SMNVEV (reference sequence). V lost 0 bases and J 4 bases, leaving 6 bases between the germline ends. CDR3 size: 13 residues. CDR3 coding DNA: TGTGCCAGCAGTTTATCGCGGGGCACTGAAGCTTTCTTT. Protein product: CASSLSRGTEAFF.

The table lists this clone with a few counts. V gene TRBV29-1 combines with J gene TRBJ1-2; 7 nucleotides agree with TRBD1. The V segment lost 6 bases and the J segment 2 bases; nucleotides outside the gene matches: 6. Germline CDR1 is SQVTM and CDR2 is ANQGSEA. This CDR3 is 13 amino acids long. In nucleotides, the CDR3 is TGCAGCGTCGCCCGGGACAGAAACTATGGCTACACCTTC. Residues: CSVARDRNYGYTF.

Comment on this clone: One junction end disagrees with the germline gene, perhaps due to a read error. The chain recombines TRBV13 with TRBJ2-1; tentatively, D is TRBD1 (5 bases). The CDR3 consists of 15 residues. Germline CDR1 and CDR2: PRHDT and FYEKMQ (reference sequence). As DNA, the CDR3 is TGTACCAGCAGCTTGTGGGGCCGCGGCTACAATGAGCAGTTCTTC. Translated: CTSSLWGRGYNEQFF.

The rearrangement uses TRBV20-1 and TRBJ1-3; D is perhaps TRBD1 (6 bases). From germline, CDR1 is DFQATT and CDR2 SNEGSKA (reference sequence). V gave up 6 bases and J gave up 1 base, with 13 bases separating them. The CDR3 loop spans 14 amino acids. The CDR3 protein is CSASPTGSGNTIYF. The CDR3 DNA is TGCAGTGCAAGTCCTACAGGGTCTGGAAACACCATATATTTT.

This clone was seen a single time. The J gene is TRBJ2-1, the V gene TRBV5-1, with D perhaps TRBD1 (6 bases). The germline gives CDR1 SGHRS, CDR2 YFSETQ. Trimming took 4 bases from V and 2 from J, leaving 13 bases between them. CDR3 length: 15 residues. As DNA, the CDR3 is TGCGCCAGCAGCCTAGAGGACAGAACCTACAATGAGCAGTTCTTC. It codes for CASSLEDRTYNEQFF.

The chain has TRBV7-2 and TRBJ1-2; 11 bases are a match to TRBD1. This CDR3 has 17 amino acids. The germline V gene encodes CDR1 SGHTA and CDR2 FQGNSA. V lost 4 bases and J lost 4; bases outside the gene matches: 11. The chain's CDR3 is CASSSGTGGGESYGYTF. The CDR3 DNA follows: TGTGCCAGCAGCTCCGGGACAGGGGGAGGCGAAAGCTATGGCTACACCTTC. The entire variable domain, with the rest obtained from reference TRBV7-2 and TRBJ1-2, is as follows: GAGVSQSPSNKVTEKGKDVELRCDPISGHTALYWYRQSLGQGLEFLIYFQGNSAPDKSGLPSDRFSAERTGGSVSTLTIQRTQQEDSAVYLCASSSGTGGGESYGYTFGSGTRLTVV.

The rearrangement uses TRBV7-9 and TRBJ1-2; 9 nucleotides match TRBD1. The CDR3 totals 15 residues. After removal of 6 bases from V and 5 bases from J, the junction contained 10 bases not matched to a gene. Germline CDR1 SEHNR, CDR2 FQNEAQ (reference sequence). CDR3 in DNA: TGTGCCAGCAGTTCCGGGACAGGGCTGTGGTATGGCTACACCTTC. As protein: CASSSGTGLWYGYTF.

J is TRBJ1-3 and V is TRBV3-1 (or the pseudogene TRBV3-2), with D perhaps matching TRBD1 (6 bases). Germline loops: CDR1 LGHDT, CDR2 YNNKEL (reference sequence). Between the trimmed V and J ends, which lost 4 bases and 0 bases, there was a span of 10 bases. The CDR3 is 15 residues long. CDR3 sequence reads: CASSPTGSSGNTIYF. In DNA form, the CDR3 reads TGTGCCAGCAGCCCGACAGGCAGCTCTGGAAACACCATATATTTT.

The chain is built from TRBV30 and TRBJ1-5; D not resolved. V was clipped by 0 bases and J by 4 bases, with 4 bases between them. Germline CDR1 and CDR2: GTSNPN and SVGIG (reference sequence). The CDR3 has 12 residues. The CDR3 sequence: CAWSVRNQPQHF. The CDR3 bases are TGTGCCTGGAGTGTACGGAATCAGCCCCAGCATTTT.

The J gene is TRBJ2-3, the V gene TRBV2, with TRBD2 identical over 12 bases. V shed 4 bases, J shed 6 bases, and the junction held 8 bases outside the gene matches. Germline CDR1 SNHLY, CDR2 FYNNEI. This CDR3 contains 16 residues. CDR3 coding DNA: TGTGCCAGCAGTGCTCTGGGGCTAGCGGGGGGGGATACGCAGTATTTT. It codes for CASSALGLAGGDTQYF. Using reference TRBV2 and TRBJ2-3 for the parts outside the CDR3, the full variable domain is EPEVTQTPSHQVTQMGQEVILRCVPISNHLYFYWYRQILGQKVEFLVSFYNNEISEKSEIFDDQFSVERPDGSNFTLKIRSTKLEDSAMYFCASSALGLAGGDTQYFGPGTRLTVL.

The chain joins TRBV2 to TRBJ1-6; tentative D call: TRBD1 (5 bases). V dropped 5 bases and J dropped 0 bases, with 11 bases sitting between them. The CDR3 spans 16 residues. Germline-derived CDR1 and CDR2 are SNHLY and FYNNEI. The CDR3 coding sequence is TGTGCCAGCAGTACCGACAGACCCTCCTATAATTCACCCCTCCACTTT. It encodes CASSTDRPSYNSPLHF.

The chain uses TRBV5-4 and TRBJ1-4; the D is unclear. Germline CDR1 reads SGHNT; CDR2 reads YYREEE (reference sequence). V gave up 3 bases and J gave up 4 bases, with 10 bases separating them. The CDR3 has 14 residues. This CDR3 is CASSSRRDNEKLFF. In nucleotides, the CDR3 is TGTGCCAGCAGCTCCCGGCGGGATAATGAAAAACTGTTTTTT.